This T cell receptor beta chain was recorded in a study of T cells in pancreatic ductal adenocarcinoma. Study-level findings and limits: Unique clonotypes were 7.5 to 8.5-fold more numerous in blood than in tumor. Tumor and blood clonality did not differ significantly, about 0.11 versus 0.066.

Comment on this clone: Its specificity is unknown.

No neoadjuvant therapy was given to the selected pancreatic ductal adenocarcinoma patients before their surgery. Assay: immunoSEQ multiplex PCR; the TCRdb copy retains only in-frame clones and omits some. This sample has about 98,000 clones, with roughly 96% found just once. The sequence was obtained from a human donor with pancreatic ductal adenocarcinoma. Material: PBMCs.

For the CDR3, the DNA is TGTGCCAGCAGTACTAAGGACAGGGACGGCTACACCTTC. It encodes CASSTKDRDGYTF. V gene TRBV7-2 combines with J gene TRBJ1-2; 8 bases agree with TRBD1. Germline CDR1 SGHTA, CDR2 FQGNSA. Losses at the gene ends were 6 bases for V and 8 bases for J; bases not matched to a gene: 8. This CDR3 spans 13 amino acids.